A selection of T cell receptor beta chains follows, all from one sample in a study of response to subunit inactivated influenza vaccine. A single record per CDR3 protein comes from TCRdb applying MiXCR to the RT-PCR reads. Of about 700,000 distinct CDR3 sequences in the sample, roughly 14% were seen once. This material consisted of PBMCs from blood, taken 11 to 12 days after vaccination. The receptors were gathered from a man aged 50-60 years who received an inactivated influenza vaccine. CDR3s leave out the opening cysteine and the closing phenylalanine or tryptophan. The order of the fields is V gene, J gene, clone size, CDR3 protein. The listing skips clone size in some rows; elsewhere it reads once, few, many or a size class.

TRBV20-1,TRBJ2-1,-,SAREPSGRAYNEQF
TRBV10-3,TRBJ2-1,few,AISDPGQGWNEQF
TRBV5-1,TRBJ2-1,few,ASSLTSGRRYNEQF
TRBV20-1,TRBJ2-3,-,SARVGGTSTDTQY
TRBV12-3/TRBV12-4,TRBJ1-2,-,ASSTRWTGWYGYT
TRBV5-1,TRBJ2-5,many,ASSLTSGGQETQY
TRBV4-3,TRBJ2-2,many,ASSQVPRLAGHGELF
TRBV5-1,TRBJ1-1,-,ASSLARGIMAEAF
TRBV3-1,TRBJ2-7,-,ASRRLYEQY
TRBV7-2,TRBJ1-2,-,ASNSREGNYGYT
TRBV20-1,TRBJ2-1,-,SASLAGLYNEQF
TRBV20-1,TRBJ2-7,-,SVERVGSSNEQY
TRBV12-3/TRBV12-4,TRBJ2-3,-,ASSIQASTDTQY
TRBV3-1,TRBJ2-7,many,ASSQSTYEQY
TRBV7-9,TRBJ2-1,few,ASSLGGAGGAYNEQF
TRBV3-1,TRBJ2-5,-,ASSRGLLAGSQETQY
TRBV29-1,TRBJ1-1,-,SVDGGTEAF
TRBV5-1,TRBJ1-1,few,ASSLGGAQGNTEAF
TRBV12-3/TRBV12-4,TRBJ2-2,-,ASSFKVTGELF
TRBV12-3/TRBV12-4,TRBJ2-2,-,ASRGGTRFSRELF
TRBV5-8,TRBJ2-5,-,ASSFQGGAGQETQY
TRBV20-1,TRBJ2-7,-,SAREFGRGYEQY
TRBV10-3,TRBJ2-2,-,AISDIQGADGELF
TRBV5-1,TRBJ1-1,many,ASSFSQGGAEAF
TRBV9,TRBJ1-5,few,ASSVDSGTGGTQPQH
TRBV9,TRBJ2-6,few,ASSVGIYMAGANVLT
TRBV29-1,TRBJ2-5,-,SVDSERQETQY
TRBV5-1,TRBJ2-1,-,ASSFTSGRANEQF
TRBV5-1,TRBJ2-1,many,ASSNRERSEQF
TRBV4-2,TRBJ2-1,-,ASSQERYSGNEQF
TRBV3-1,TRBJ2-7,few,ASSQGTNNEQY
TRBV5-1,TRBJ2-1,many,ASSATGGLF
TRBV11-2,TRBJ2-2,few,ASSLVIPRTKNTGELF
TRBV6-1,TRBJ2-7,-,ASSELRDRGYEQY
TRBV6-6,TRBJ2-5,many,ATRSLAQETQY
TRBV12-3/TRBV12-4,TRBJ2-2,few,ASSFGSPRNTGELF
TRBV7-2,TRBJ2-7,few,ASSLVGGEGEQY
TRBV10-3,TRBJ2-3,many,AISEALSPDTQY
TRBV5-1,TRBJ2-3,-,ASSLALGVTSTDTQY
TRBV14,TRBJ2-1,many,ASSQLAGRSYNEQF
TRBV7-9,TRBJ2-5,-,ASSMTGHETQY